These 6 T cell receptor beta chains were all obtained from the same sample, sequenced in a study of CD8+ T cells in alopecia areata (dated by TCRdb to 2016 to 2018). The protocol used for the library was the immunoSEQ multiplex PCR assay. RNA was extracted from all samples and reverse transcribed into cDNA, which served as template for TCR sequencing. The table was pulled from immuneACCESS by TCRdb, which kept in-frame rearrangements only. Such tables lose some clones; where checked, under half of the loss comes from unresolved V genes, and the rest has no known cause. Here the sample has almost 250,000 clones; 65% to 70% occur a single time. Around 1.2% of the sample belongs to the ten largest clones. The time point label of this sample denotes: baseline before oral tofacitinib. This sample comprised CD4+ T cells sorted from blood, obtained at week 0. These receptors were collected from a human donor with alopecia areata.

The J gene is TRBJ2-4, the V gene TRBV9; D ambiguous. Germline V CDR1 and CDR2: SGDLS, YYNGEE. V lost 4 bases to trimming and J lost 6 bases, with 11 bases between them. The CDR3 is made up of 13 amino acids. The CDR3 is CASSPEPANIQYF. The CDR3 nucleotides read TGTGCCAGCAGCCCTGAGCCGGCAAACATTCAGTACTTC.

This clone was seen a single time. The chain is built from TRBV5-1 and TRBJ2-1; 8 bases align to TRBD1. CDR1 is SGHRS and CDR2 is YFSETQ in the germline V gene. The J segment lost 9 bases and the V segment lost 4 bases, leaving 3 bases of the junction unmatched. The CDR3 runs 12 residues. DNA of the CDR3: TGCGCCAGCAGCCCGACAGGGGTTGAGCAGTTCTTC. Protein sequence: CASSPTGVEQFF.

This clone was seen a handful of times. The rearrangement uses TRBV30 and TRBJ2-1; TRBD2 matches 10 bases. Germline V lookup: CDR1 GTSNPN, CDR2 SVGIG (reference sequence). This CDR3 is built from 14 residues. The junction had 11 bases not matched to a gene; V was cut back by 7 bases and J by 8 bases. The CDR3 is CASPRLAGADEQFF. CDR3 bases: TGTGCCTCGCCCCGGCTAGCGGGGGCGGATGAGCAGTTCTTC.

This rearrangement joins TRBV7-2 to TRBJ1-6; D perhaps matches TRBD1 (5 bases). CDR3 length: 15 amino acids. V gave up 6 bases and J gave up 6 bases, with 15 bases separating them. Germline loops: CDR1 SGHTA, CDR2 FQGNSA. Here the CDR3 reads CASSYQGAANSPLHF. The CDR3 DNA is TGTGCCAGCAGTTATCAAGGGGCCGCTAATTCACCCCTCCACTTT.

The V gene is TRBV29-1, the J gene TRBJ2-2; possible D gene TRBD1, 5 bases. Looked up from germline, CDR1 is SQVTM and CDR2 is ANQGSEA. CDR3 length: 12 amino acids. V lost 6 bases and J 1 base, leaving 6 bases between the germline ends. Written as DNA, the CDR3 is TGCAGCGTAGGGGAGAACACCGGGGAGCTGTTTTTT. It codes for CSVGENTGELFF.

CDR3 sequence (DNA): TGCAGCGTTGTCGGACAGGGACGCACCGGGGAGCTGTTTTTT. Amino acids: CSVVGQGRTGELFF. The chain is built from TRBV29-1 and TRBJ2-2; 8 nucleotides match TRBD1. Germline CDR1 SQVTM, CDR2 ANQGSEA. This CDR3 region has 14 residues. V lost 4 bases to trimming and J lost 4 bases; unmatched junction nucleotides: 5.